A single sample gave rise to the 3 T cell receptor beta chains below, sequenced in a study of Graves' ophthalmopathy and Graves' hyperthyroidism (dated by TCRdb to the late 2010s). TCRdb records Illumina HiSeq 2000 as the sequencer. For repertoire sequencing, the TCR beta CDR3 regions were amplified from RNA transcripts. HTBI primers and the Qiagen OneStep RT-PCR kit were used in a first-round RT-PCR, which was followed by a second-round multiplex PCR, size selection and purification. TCRdb reprocessed the public reads (quality trimming at Q25 with fastp, clone calling with MiXCR) and kept in-frame beta chains. A single entry per CDR3 protein holds the most common genes and DNA from its merged rows. Within this sample are around 520,000 distinct CDR3 sequences, with approximately 37% of them counted one time only. About 4% of the sample comes from the top ten. The sample taken for sequencing was peripheral blood or thyroid tissue (not recorded which). Receptors were obtained from an adult man with Graves' hyperthyroidism.

About this clonotype itself: Being one base from a much bigger clone, this may be a read error. The chain carries TRBV28 and TRBJ1-4; D perhaps matches TRBD1 (5 bases). The V gene lost 8 bases and the J gene lost 10 bases, with 20 bases spanning the gap. CDR3 size: 14 residues. CDR1 is MDHEN, CDR2 SYDVKM, per germline. The CDR3 region is CASYAGVRGGKLFF. The CDR3 region has the DNA TGTGCCAGCTACGCGGGAGTAAGGGGTGGAAAACTGTTTTTT.

This clonotype has a count of ten or more. The chain joins TRBV25-1 to TRBJ1-2; tentatively, D is TRBD1 (5 bases). Germline V CDR1 and CDR2: MGHDK, SYGVNS. The CDR3 is 14 residues long. V lost 5 bases and J lost 8, with 18 bases in between. Here the CDR3 DNA reads TGTGCCAGCAGTACCCCGGACAACTTCAGAGGCTACACCTTC. It is translated as CASSTPDNFRGYTF.

This clonotype was seen at least ten times. The chain recombines TRBV10-3 with TRBJ2-7; perhaps D is TRBD1 or TRBD2 (5 bases each). This CDR3 has 13 amino acids. Germline-derived CDR1 and CDR2 are ENHRY and SYGVKD. The germline V and J ends were trimmed by 3 bases and 7 bases, with 13 bases remaining between them. The CDR3 sequence is CAISEHLEGEQYF. The CDR3 DNA follows: TGTGCCATCAGTGAACATTTAGAGGGGGAGCAGTACTTC.